Each of the 21 T cell receptor beta chains below was sequenced from the same sample in a study of CD8+ T cells in alopecia areata. Treatment specified: oral pan-JAK inhibitor, 5-10 mg twice daily. RNA extraction was followed by reverse transcription into cDNA, which acted as the sequencing template. Profiled with immunoSEQ multiplex PCR; TCRdb holds only in-frame clones, not every one. The table shows tens of thousands of clones, with 29% occurring only once. The source was CD8+ T cells sorted from blood, collected at week 4, from a patient treated with tofacitinib. These receptor sequences come from a human donor with alopecia areata.

This clone has a handful of counts. The chain joins TRBV23-1 to TRBJ2-3; TRBD1 might be the D (6 bases). TRBV23-1 is treated as an ORF (open reading frame) with a function not yet certain. The CDR3 extends over 16 amino acids. V was shortened by 6 bases and J by 5 bases, with 21 bases between the two germline ends. CDR3 sequence reads: CASSKKTTGPGDTQYF. The CDR3 DNA follows: TGCGCCAGCAGCAAAAAAACAACAGGGCCCGGAGATACGCAGTATTTT.

The chain carries TRBV29-1 and TRBJ2-1; D remains ambiguous. CDR3 length: 9 amino acids. V was shortened by 2 bases and J by 9 bases, with 2 bases between the two germline ends. CDR1 SQVTM and CDR2 ANQGSEA come from the germline V gene. CDR3 sequence reads: CSVEREQFF. CDR3 nucleotides: TGCAGCGTTGAACGTGAGCAGTTCTTC.

The chain uses TRBV29-1 and TRBJ2-7; D possibly corresponds to TRBD1 (6 bases). The germline V gene encodes CDR1 SQVTM and CDR2 ANQGSEA. This CDR3 comprises 13 residues. V lost 6 bases, J lost 4 bases, and 16 bases lay in between. The chain's CDR3 is CSVIFEGHYEQYF. The DNA for the CDR3 is TGCAGCGTGATATTTGAGGGACATTACGAGCAGTACTTC.

The CDR3 DNA is TGTGCCTGGACTAGCGGAAACACCGGGGAGCTGTTTTTT. Encoded protein: CAWTSGNTGELFF. The rearrangement joins TRBV30 to TRBJ2-2; 7 positions match TRBD2. V lost 4 bases to trimming and J lost 2 bases; unmatched junction nucleotides: 1. The CDR3 loop spans 13 amino acids. Germline CDR1 reads GTSNPN; CDR2 reads SVGIG (reference sequence).

This clone was observed a handful of times. CDR3 loop: CSVEWGTDGELFF. The CDR3 DNA reads TGCAGCGTTGAATGGGGGACAGACGGGGAGCTGTTTTTT. This rearrangement joins TRBV29-1 to TRBJ2-2; 7 bases are shared with TRBD1. Trimming took 2 bases from V and 7 from J; bases not matched to a gene: 4. The germline V gene encodes CDR1 SQVTM and CDR2 ANQGSEA. The CDR3 extends over 13 amino acids.

CDR3 residues: CASSEYNGPYTDTQYF. In DNA form, the CDR3 reads TGTGCCAGCAGTGAATATAACGGGCCATACACAGATACGCAGTATTTT. This chain joins TRBV25-1 and TRBJ2-3; D is unclear. The V gene lost 0 bases and the J gene lost 2 bases, with 12 bases spanning the gap. The CDR3 totals 16 residues. Germline V CDR1 and CDR2: MGHDK, SYGVNS.

This clone has only a few counts. This rearrangement joins TRBV5-1 to TRBJ2-2; 7 bases are shared with TRBD1. This CDR3 has 15 residues. J gave up 7 bases and V 4 bases, and 10 bases lay outside the gene matches. The germline CDR1 and CDR2 sequences are SGHRS and YFSETQ. Here the CDR3 reads CASSPDRTGIGELFF. For the CDR3, the DNA is TGCGCCAGCAGCCCGGATCGGACAGGAATCGGGGAGCTGTTTTTT.

This clone was counted a few times. V and J are TRBV7-6 and TRBJ2-4, with D perhaps given as TRBD1 or TRBD2 (6 bases each). Germline CDR1 reads SGHVS; CDR2 reads FNYEAQ. Trimming removed 1 base from V and 1 base from J, with 11 bases in between. CDR3 length equals 16 residues. Here the CDR3 DNA reads TGTGCCAGCAGCTTAGGAGGGGGGATGGCCAAAAACATTCAGTACTTC. As protein: CASSLGGGMAKNIQYF.

This clone has only a few counts. The chain combines TRBV25-1 with TRBJ2-3; possibly TRBD1 for D (6 bases). This CDR3 is 13 amino acids long. The germline V gene has CDR1 MGHDK and CDR2 SYGVNS. Trimming took off 4 bases at V and 6 bases at J, with 11 bases between the two ends. CDR3 protein: CASSAGVGDTQYF. CDR3 coding DNA: TGTGCCAGCAGTGCAGGGGTAGGGGATACGCAGTATTTT.

A single count supports this clone. This chain uses TRBV29-1 with TRBJ1-2; the match to TRBD1 covers 8 bases. CDR1 and CDR2 (germline): SQVTM, ANQGSEA. The CDR3 extends over 15 amino acids. V shed 4 bases and J 0 bases; nucleotides not matched to a gene: 7. The CDR3 here is CSVGEADRANYGYTF. Here the CDR3 DNA reads TGCAGCGTTGGGGAAGCGGACAGGGCTAACTATGGCTACACCTTC.

The chain is built from TRBV27 and TRBJ1-2; 10 bases match TRBD1. V shed 6 bases, J shed 6 bases, and the junction held 4 bases outside the gene matches. The CDR3 is 13 amino acids. Germline CDR1 reads MNHEY; CDR2 reads SMNVEV (reference sequence). The CDR3 here is CASRTGQGNGYTF. As DNA, the CDR3 is TGTGCCAGCAGGACGGGACAGGGGAATGGCTACACCTTC.

This clone was picked up a small number of times. The chain carries TRBV30 and TRBJ2-6; no firm D call. Trimming left V 0 bases short and J 0 bases short, with 18 bases between. The germline CDR1 and CDR2 sequences are GTSNPN and SVGIG (reference sequence). This CDR3 has 19 amino acids. CDR3 sequence: CAWSVLGGSPNSGANVLTF. DNA of the CDR3: TGTGCCTGGAGTGTATTGGGTGGCAGTCCGAACTCTGGGGCCAACGTCCTGACTTTC. The entire variable domain, with the rest obtained from reference TRBV30 and TRBJ2-6, is as follows: SQTIHQWPATLVQPVGSPLSLECTVEGTSNPNLYWYRQAAGRGLQLLFYSVGIGQISSEVPQNLSASRPQDRQFILSSKKLLLSDSGFYLCAWSVLGGSPNSGANVLTFGAGSRLTVL.

V is TRBV7-9 and J is TRBJ1-1; 7 positions agree with TRBD1. The CDR3 runs 15 residues. Losses at the gene ends were 5 bases for V and 0 bases for J; bases not matched to a gene: 6. Germline-derived CDR1 and CDR2 are SEHNR and FQNEAQ (reference sequence). The CDR3 region is CASSPPGQLNTEAFF. In DNA form, the CDR3 reads TGTGCCAGCAGCCCACCGGGACAGTTGAACACTGAAGCTTTCTTT.

This clone was observed a single time. The rearrangement joins TRBV30 to TRBJ2-7; 9 bases line up with TRBD2. The CDR3 length is 13 residues. With 5 bases clipped from V and 2 bases from J, the junction kept 4 bases outside the gene matches. The germline gives CDR1 GTSNPN, CDR2 SVGIG (reference sequence). CDR3 in amino acids: CAWAGGPPYEQYF. CDR3 bases: TGTGCCTGGGCGGGAGGGCCACCCTACGAGCAGTACTTC. Combining the CDR3 with reference TRBV30 and TRBJ2-7 gives the whole variable domain SQTIHQWPATLVQPVGSPLSLECTVEGTSNPNLYWYRQAAGRGLQLLFYSVGIGQISSEVPQNLSASRPQDRQFILSSKKLLLSDSGFYLCAWAGGPPYEQYFGPGTRLTVT.

The rearrangement uses TRBV4-2 and TRBJ1-1, with a tentative D call TRBD1 (5 bases). V shed 4 bases and J shed 1 base, with 13 bases lying between them. CDR1 and CDR2 from the germline V gene are LGHNA and YNFKEQ. The CDR3 loop spans 15 amino acids. This CDR3 reads CASSPTATGNTEAFF. CDR3 coding DNA: TGTGCCAGCAGCCCAACAGCAACAGGGAACACTGAAGCTTTCTTT.

This clone has a handful of counts. V is TRBV5-1 and J is TRBJ2-1; D is uncertain. CDR3 length: 12 residues. Trimming cost V 0 bases and J 9 bases, with 7 bases left between them. The germline V gene encodes CDR1 SGHRS and CDR2 YFSETQ. The CDR3 spells CASSLAGGEQFF. The CDR3 DNA reads TGCGCCAGCAGCTTGGCTGGCGGTGAGCAGTTCTTC.

The chain joins TRBV29-1 to TRBJ2-7; 7 bases align to TRBD2. This CDR3 has 13 amino acids. In germline, CDR1 is SQVTM, CDR2 ANQGSEA. V lost 6 bases, J lost 2 bases, and 7 bases stayed unmatched. CDR3 residues: CSVQRGFAYEQYF. CDR3 nucleotide sequence: TGCAGCGTCCAGCGGGGCTTCGCCTACGAGCAGTACTTC.

The sample holds many counts of this clone. This rearrangement joins TRBV7-2 to TRBJ2-3, with 10 bases identical to TRBD2. The CDR3 runs 16 residues. CDR1 is SGHTA, CDR2 FQGNSA, per germline. J gave up 4 bases and V 5 bases, and 9 bases lay outside the gene matches. The CDR3 spells CASSQLAGDSPDTQYF. CDR3 coding DNA: TGTGCCAGCAGCCAGCTAGCGGGAGATTCGCCAGATACGCAGTATTTT.

This clone was found a few times. The chain carries TRBV30 and TRBJ2-6; 11 bases agree with TRBD1. This CDR3 contains 18 residues. Looked up from germline, CDR1 is GTSNPN and CDR2 is SVGIG (reference sequence). V gave up 5 bases and J gave up 0 bases; unmatched junction bases: 9. DNA for the CDR3: TGTGCCTGGTTTGGGACAGGGGGACACTTCTCTGGGGCCAACGTCCTGACTTTC. This translates into CAWFGTGGHFSGANVLTF.

This clone was counted ten times or more. This CDR3 reads CASSLSGHYYEQYF. The CDR3 coding sequence is TGTGCCAGCAGTTTATCGGGACACTACTACGAGCAGTACTTC. The chain joins TRBV27 to TRBJ2-7, with D perhaps matching TRBD1 (6 bases). V gave up 0 bases and J gave up 3 bases, with 9 bases separating them. CDR3 length: 14 residues. CDR1 and CDR2 from the germline V gene are MNHEY and SMNVEV (reference sequence).

V usage is TRBV15 and J usage is TRBJ2-2; D may be TRBD1 (6 bases). This CDR3 contains 16 residues. Between the trimmed V and J ends, which lost 0 bases and 5 bases, there was a span of 13 bases. Per the germline V gene, CDR1 is LNHNV and CDR2 is YYDKDF (reference sequence). The CDR3 DNA is TGTGCCACCAGCAGAGATAGGGACACGCTGACCGGGGAGCTGTTTTTT. Protein sequence: CATSRDRDTLTGELFF.